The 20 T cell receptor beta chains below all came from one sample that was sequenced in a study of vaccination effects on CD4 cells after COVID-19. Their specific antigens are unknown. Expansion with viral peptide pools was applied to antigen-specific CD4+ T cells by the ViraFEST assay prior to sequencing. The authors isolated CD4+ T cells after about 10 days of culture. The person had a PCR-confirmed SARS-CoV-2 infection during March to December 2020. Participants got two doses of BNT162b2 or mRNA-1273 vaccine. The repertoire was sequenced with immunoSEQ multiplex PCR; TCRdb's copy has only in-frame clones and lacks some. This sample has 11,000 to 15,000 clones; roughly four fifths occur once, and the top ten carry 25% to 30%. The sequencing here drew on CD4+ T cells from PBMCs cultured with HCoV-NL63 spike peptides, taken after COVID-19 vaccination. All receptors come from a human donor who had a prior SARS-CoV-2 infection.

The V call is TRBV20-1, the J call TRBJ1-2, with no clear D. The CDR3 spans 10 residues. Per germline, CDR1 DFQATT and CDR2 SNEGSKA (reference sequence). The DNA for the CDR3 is TGCCAAGAGGGAAACTATGGCTACACCTTC. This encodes CQEGNYGYTF.

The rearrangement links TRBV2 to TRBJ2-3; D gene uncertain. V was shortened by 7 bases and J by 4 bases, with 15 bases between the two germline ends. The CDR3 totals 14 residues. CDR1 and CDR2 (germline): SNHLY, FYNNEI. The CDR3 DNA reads TGTGCCAGCAAGGACGGCTCCACGGCAGATACGCAGTATTTT. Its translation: CASKDGSTADTQYF.

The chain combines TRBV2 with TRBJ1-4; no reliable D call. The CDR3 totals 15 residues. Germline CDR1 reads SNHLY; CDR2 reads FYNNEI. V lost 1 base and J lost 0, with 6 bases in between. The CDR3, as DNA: TGTGCCAGCAGTGAAGGGAGGACAACTAATGAAAAACTGTTTTTT. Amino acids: CASSEGRTTNEKLFF.

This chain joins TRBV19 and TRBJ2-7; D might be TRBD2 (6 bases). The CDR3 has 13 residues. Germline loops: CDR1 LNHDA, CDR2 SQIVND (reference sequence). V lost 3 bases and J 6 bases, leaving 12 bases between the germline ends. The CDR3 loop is CASSIWGGTEQYF. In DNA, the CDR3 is TGTGCCAGTAGTATCTGGGGCGGGACCGAGCAGTACTTC.

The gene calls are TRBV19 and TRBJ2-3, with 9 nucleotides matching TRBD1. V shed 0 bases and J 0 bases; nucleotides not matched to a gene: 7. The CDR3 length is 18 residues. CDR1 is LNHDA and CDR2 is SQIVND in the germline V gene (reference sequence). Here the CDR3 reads CASSIETGTGTSTDTQYF. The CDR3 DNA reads TGTGCCAGTAGTATAGAGACCGGGACAGGGACTAGCACAGATACGCAGTATTTT.

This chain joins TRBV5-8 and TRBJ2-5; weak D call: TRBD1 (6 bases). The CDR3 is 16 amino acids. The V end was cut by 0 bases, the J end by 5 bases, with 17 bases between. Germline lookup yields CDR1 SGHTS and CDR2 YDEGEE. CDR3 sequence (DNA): TGTGCCAGCAGCTTGGCGGGCAGGGGATTCGGGGAGACCCAGTACTTC. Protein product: CASSLAGRGFGETQYF.

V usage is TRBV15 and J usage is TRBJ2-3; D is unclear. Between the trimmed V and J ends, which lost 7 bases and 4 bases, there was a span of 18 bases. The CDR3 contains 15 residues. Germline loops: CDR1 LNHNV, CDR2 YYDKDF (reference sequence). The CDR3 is CATTNLGFGADTQYF. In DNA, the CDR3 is TGTGCCACCACCAACTTAGGCTTCGGCGCAGATACGCAGTATTTT.

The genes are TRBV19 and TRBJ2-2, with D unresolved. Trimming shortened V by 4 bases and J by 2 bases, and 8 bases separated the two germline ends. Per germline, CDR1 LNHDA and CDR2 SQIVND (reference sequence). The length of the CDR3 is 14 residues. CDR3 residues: CASSTGRNTGELFF. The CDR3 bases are TGTGCCAGTAGTACCGGCCGAAACACCGGGGAGCTGTTTTTT.

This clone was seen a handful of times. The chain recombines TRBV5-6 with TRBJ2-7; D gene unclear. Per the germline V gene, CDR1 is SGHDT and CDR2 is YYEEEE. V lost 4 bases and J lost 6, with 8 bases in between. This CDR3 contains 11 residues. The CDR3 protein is CASSRTVEQYF. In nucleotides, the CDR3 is TGTGCCAGCAGCCGGACCGTCGAGCAGTACTTC.

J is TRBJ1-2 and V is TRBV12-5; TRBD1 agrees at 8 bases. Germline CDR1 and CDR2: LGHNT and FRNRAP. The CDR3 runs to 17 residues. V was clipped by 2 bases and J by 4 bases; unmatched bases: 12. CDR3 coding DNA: TGTGCTAGTGGTTTGAGACTCGGACAGGGCCTCCTCTATGGCTACACCTTC. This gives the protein CASGLRLGQGLLYGYTF. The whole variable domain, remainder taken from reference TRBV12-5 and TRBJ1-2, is DARVTQTPRHKVTEMGQEVTMRCQPILGHNTVFWYRQTMMQGLELLAYFRNRAPLDDSGMPKDRFSAEMPDATLATLKIQPSEPRDSAVYFCASGLRLGQGLLYGYTFGSGTRLTVV.

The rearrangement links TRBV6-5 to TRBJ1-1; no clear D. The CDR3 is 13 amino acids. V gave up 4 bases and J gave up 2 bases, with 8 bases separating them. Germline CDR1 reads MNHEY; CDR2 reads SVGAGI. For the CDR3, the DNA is TGTGCCAGCAGTTTGAGACGAAACACTGAAGCTTTCTTT. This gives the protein CASSLRRNTEAFF.

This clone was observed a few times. CDR3: CASSQASRETQYF. DNA for the CDR3: TGCGCCAGCAGCCAAGCCTCGCGGGAGACCCAGTACTTC. The rearrangement joins TRBV4-1 to TRBJ2-5; D remains unclear. The CDR3 is 13 amino acids. V shed 1 base and J shed 5 bases, with 8 bases lying between them. Germline V gene data show CDR1 as MGHRA and CDR2 as YSYEKL.

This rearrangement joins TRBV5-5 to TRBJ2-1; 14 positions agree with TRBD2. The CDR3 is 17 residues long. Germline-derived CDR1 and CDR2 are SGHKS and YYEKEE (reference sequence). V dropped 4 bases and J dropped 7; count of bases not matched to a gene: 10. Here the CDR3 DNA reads TGTGCCAGCAGCGAAAGACTAGCGGGAGGGCCGAGGAATGAGCAGTTCTTC. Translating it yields CASSERLAGGPRNEQFF.

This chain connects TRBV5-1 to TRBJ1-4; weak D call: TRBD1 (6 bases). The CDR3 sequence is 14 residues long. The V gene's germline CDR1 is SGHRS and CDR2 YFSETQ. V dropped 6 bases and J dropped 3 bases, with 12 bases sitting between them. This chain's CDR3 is CASTFGQPNEKLFF. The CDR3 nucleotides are TGCGCCAGCACTTTCGGACAGCCTAATGAAAAACTGTTTTTT.

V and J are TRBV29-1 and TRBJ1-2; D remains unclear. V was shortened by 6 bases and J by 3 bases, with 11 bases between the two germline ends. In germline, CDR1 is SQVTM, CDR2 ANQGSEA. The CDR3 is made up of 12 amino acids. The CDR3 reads CSVAPTYYGYTF. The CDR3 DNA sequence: TGCAGCGTCGCACCGACTTACTATGGCTACACCTTC.

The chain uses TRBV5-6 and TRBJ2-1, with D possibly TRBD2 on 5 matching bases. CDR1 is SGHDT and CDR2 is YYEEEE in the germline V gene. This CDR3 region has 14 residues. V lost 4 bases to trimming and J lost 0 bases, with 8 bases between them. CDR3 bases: TGTGCCAGCAGCGCAGGAGGCTCCTACAATGAGCAGTTCTTC. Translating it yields CASSAGGSYNEQFF. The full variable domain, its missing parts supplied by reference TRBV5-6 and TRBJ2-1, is DAGVTQSPTHLIKTRGQQVTLRCSPKSGHDTVSWYQQALGQGPQFIFQYYEEEERQRGNFPDRFSGHQFPNYSSELNVNALLLGDSALYLCASSAGGSYNEQFFGPGTRLTVL.

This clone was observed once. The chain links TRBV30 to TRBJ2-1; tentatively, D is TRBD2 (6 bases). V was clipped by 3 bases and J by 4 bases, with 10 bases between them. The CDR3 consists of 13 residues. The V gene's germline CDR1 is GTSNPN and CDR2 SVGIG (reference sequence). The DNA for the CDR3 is TGTGCCTGGAGCCGGGAGTTGTACAATGAGCAGTTCTTC. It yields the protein CAWSRELYNEQFF.

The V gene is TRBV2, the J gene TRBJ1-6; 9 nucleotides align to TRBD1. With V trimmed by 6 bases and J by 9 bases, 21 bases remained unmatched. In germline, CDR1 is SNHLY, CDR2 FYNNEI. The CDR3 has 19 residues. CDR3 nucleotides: TGTGCCAGCAGGCGATCACTCCGGGACAGGGAACAGGGGCGTTCACCCCTCCACTTT. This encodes CASRRSLRDREQGRSPLHF.

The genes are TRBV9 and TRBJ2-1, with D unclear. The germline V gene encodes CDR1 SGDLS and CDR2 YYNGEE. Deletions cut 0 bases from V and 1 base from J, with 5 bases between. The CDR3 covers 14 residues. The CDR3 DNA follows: TGTGCCAGCAGCGTAGGTGCGTCCTACAATGAGCAGTTCTTC. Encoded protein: CASSVGASYNEQFF.

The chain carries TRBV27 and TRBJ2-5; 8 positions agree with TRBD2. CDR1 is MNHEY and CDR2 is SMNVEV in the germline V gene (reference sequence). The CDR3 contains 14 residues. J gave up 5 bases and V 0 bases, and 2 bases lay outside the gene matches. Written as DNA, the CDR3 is TGTGCCAGCAGTTTATCCCCGGGAGGGGAGACCCAGTACTTC. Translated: CASSLSPGGETQYF.